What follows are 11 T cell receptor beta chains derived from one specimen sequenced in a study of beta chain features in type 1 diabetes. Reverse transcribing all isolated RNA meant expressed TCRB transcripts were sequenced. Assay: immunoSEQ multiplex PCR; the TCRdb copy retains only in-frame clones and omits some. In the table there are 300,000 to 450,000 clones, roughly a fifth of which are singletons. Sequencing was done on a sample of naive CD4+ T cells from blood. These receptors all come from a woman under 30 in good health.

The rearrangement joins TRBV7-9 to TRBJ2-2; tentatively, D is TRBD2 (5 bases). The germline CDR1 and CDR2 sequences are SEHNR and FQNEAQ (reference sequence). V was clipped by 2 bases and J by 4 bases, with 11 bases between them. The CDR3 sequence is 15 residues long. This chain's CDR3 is CASSLFTGGTGELFF. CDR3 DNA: TGTGCCAGCAGCTTATTCACCGGAGGCACCGGGGAGCTGTTTTTT.

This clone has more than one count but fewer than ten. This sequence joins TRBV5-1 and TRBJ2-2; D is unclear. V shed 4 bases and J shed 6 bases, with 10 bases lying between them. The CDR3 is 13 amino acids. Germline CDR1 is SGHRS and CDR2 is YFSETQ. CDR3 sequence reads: CASSTREAGELFF. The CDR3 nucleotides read TGCGCCAGCAGCACCCGAGAGGCCGGGGAGCTGTTTTTT. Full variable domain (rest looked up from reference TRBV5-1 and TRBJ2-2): KAGVTQTPRYLIKTRGQQVTLSCSPISGHRSVSWYQQTPGQGLQFLFEYFSETQRNKGNFPGRFSGRQFSNSRSEMNVSTLELGDSALYLCASSTREAGELFFGEGSRLTVL.

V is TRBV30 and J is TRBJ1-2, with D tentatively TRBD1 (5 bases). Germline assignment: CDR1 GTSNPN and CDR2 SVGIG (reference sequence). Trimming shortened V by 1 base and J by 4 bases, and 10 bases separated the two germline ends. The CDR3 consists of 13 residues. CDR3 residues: CAWSGGQGYGYTF. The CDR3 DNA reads TGTGCCTGGAGTGGGGGTCAGGGCTATGGCTACACCTTC.

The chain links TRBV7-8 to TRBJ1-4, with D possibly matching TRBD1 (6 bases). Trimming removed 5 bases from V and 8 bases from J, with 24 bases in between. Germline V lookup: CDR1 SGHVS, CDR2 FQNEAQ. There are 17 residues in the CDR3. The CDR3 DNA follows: TGTGCCAGCAGCCCCTCCCGACAGGTAGGGAGGGACGAAAAACTGTTTTTT. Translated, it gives CASSPSRQVGRDEKLFF.

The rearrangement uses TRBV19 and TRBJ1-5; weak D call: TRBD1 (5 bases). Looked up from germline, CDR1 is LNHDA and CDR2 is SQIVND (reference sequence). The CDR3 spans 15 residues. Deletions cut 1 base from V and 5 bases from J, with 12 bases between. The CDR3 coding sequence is TGTGCCAGTAGTATAGTGGAGGGGCGGCATCAGCCCCAGCATTTT. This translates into CASSIVEGRHQPQHF.

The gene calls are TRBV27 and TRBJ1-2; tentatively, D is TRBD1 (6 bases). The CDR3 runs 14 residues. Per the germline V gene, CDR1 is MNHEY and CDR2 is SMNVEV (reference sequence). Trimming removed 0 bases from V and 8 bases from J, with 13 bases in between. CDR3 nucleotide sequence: TGTGCCAGCAGTTTATCCCCGAGCGGGGGCGGCTACACCTTC. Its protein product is CASSLSPSGGGYTF.

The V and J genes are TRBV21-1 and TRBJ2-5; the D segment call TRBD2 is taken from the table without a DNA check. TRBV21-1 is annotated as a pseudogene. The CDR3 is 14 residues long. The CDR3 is CASNAGGQQETQYF. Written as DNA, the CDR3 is TGTGCCAGCAACGCGGGAGGCCAACAAGAGACCCAGTACTTC.

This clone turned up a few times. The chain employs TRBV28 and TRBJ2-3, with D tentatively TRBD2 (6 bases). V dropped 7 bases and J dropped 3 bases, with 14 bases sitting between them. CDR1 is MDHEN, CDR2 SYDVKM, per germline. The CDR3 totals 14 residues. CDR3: CASTAGLATDTQYF. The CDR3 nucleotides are TGTGCCAGCACCGCGGGGCTAGCAACAGATACGCAGTATTTT.

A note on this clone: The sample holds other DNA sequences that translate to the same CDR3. The CDR3 bases are TGTGCCAGCAGTGAACTAGCGGGAAGCTACAATGAGCAGTTCTTC. It specifies CASSELAGSYNEQFF. V is TRBV25-1 and J is TRBJ2-1; 9 positions agree with TRBD2. Germline V lookup: CDR1 MGHDK, CDR2 SYGVNS. The V gene end was trimmed by 2 bases and the J gene end by 3 bases; junction bases not matched to a gene: 2. CDR3 length: 15 residues.

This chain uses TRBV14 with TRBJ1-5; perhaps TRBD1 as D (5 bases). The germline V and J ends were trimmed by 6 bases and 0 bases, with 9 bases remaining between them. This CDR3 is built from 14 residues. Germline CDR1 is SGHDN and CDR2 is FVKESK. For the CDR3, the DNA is TGTGCCAGCAGGGGACTATATAGCAATCAGCCCCAGCATTTT. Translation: CASRGLYSNQPQHF.

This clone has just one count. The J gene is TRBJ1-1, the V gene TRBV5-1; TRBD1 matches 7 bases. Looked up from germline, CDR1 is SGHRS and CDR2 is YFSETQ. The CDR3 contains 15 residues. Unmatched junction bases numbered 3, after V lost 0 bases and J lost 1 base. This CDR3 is CASSLGDRENTEAFF. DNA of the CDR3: TGCGCCAGCAGCTTGGGGGACAGAGAGAACACTGAAGCTTTCTTT.